A single sample is the source of the 6 T cell receptor beta chains below, sequenced in a study of blood T cell repertoires in COVID-19. The data were produced by immunoSEQ multiplex PCR, yet TCRdb's version contains in-frame clones alone and is incomplete. The repertoire includes 250,000 or so clones, around 87% of them detected once, and more than 4.5% sits in the top ten. Sequences were obtained from peripheral blood. The receptors originated from a woman in her sixties or seventies with COVID-19, enrolled during active disease.

This clone was detected only once. This chain uses TRBV7-2 with TRBJ2-3; 8 bases are shared with TRBD2. V was clipped by 5 bases and J by 4 bases; unmatched bases: 8. There are 15 residues in the CDR3. Germline V gene lookup returns CDR1 SGHTA and CDR2 FQGNSA. This CDR3 reads CASSPVAGGADTQYF. The CDR3 nucleotides are TGTGCCAGCAGCCCGGTGGCGGGGGGCGCAGATACGCAGTATTTT.

This chain links TRBV9 with TRBJ1-1; D remains unclear. Germline-derived CDR1 and CDR2 are SGDLS and YYNGEE. The CDR3 sequence is 14 residues long. V was clipped by 0 bases and J by 3 bases, with 9 bases between them. The CDR3, as DNA: TGTGCCAGCAGCGTAGATTTGTCAGACACTGAAGCTTTCTTT. Protein product: CASSVDLSDTEAFF.

V and J are TRBV7-9 and TRBJ2-6; 7 bases fit TRBD2. Germline CDR1 is SEHNR and CDR2 is FQNEAQ (reference sequence). The CDR3 is 17 residues long. Germline trimming cut 5 bases from V and 4 bases from J; bases unmatched to any gene: 11. The CDR3 DNA is TGTGCCAGCAGCCCAGCGGGGTCAGGGTTCGGGGCCAACGTCCTGACTTTC. This encodes CASSPAGSGFGANVLTF.

J is TRBJ2-1 and V is TRBV2, with 11 bases lining up with TRBD1. Per the germline V gene, CDR1 is SNHLY and CDR2 is FYNNEI. J was trimmed by 5 bases and V by 9 bases; bases with no gene match: 6. This CDR3 is 14 amino acids long. CDR3 protein: CARIPGQGDNEQFF. Written as DNA, the CDR3 is TGTGCCAGGATACCGGGACAGGGGGACAATGAGCAGTTCTTC.

The chain joins TRBV10-2 to TRBJ1-1; D possibly corresponds to TRBD1 (5 bases). This CDR3 is built from 14 residues. V lost 3 bases and J lost 4, with 12 bases in between. Germline assignment: CDR1 WSHSY and CDR2 SAAADI. As DNA, the CDR3 is TGCGCCAGCAGTGAACCGGGGGAGAGCACTGAAGCTTTCTTT. Protein product: CASSEPGESTEAFF.

The chain combines TRBV6-1 with TRBJ1-4; D not certain. The CDR3 runs to 16 residues. V was pared by 3 bases and J by 0 bases, with 11 bases between. Germline assignment: CDR1 MNHNS and CDR2 SASEGT. This CDR3 is CASSDWSGATNEKLFF. In nucleotides, the CDR3 is TGTGCCAGCAGTGACTGGTCCGGAGCAACTAATGAAAAACTGTTTTTT.